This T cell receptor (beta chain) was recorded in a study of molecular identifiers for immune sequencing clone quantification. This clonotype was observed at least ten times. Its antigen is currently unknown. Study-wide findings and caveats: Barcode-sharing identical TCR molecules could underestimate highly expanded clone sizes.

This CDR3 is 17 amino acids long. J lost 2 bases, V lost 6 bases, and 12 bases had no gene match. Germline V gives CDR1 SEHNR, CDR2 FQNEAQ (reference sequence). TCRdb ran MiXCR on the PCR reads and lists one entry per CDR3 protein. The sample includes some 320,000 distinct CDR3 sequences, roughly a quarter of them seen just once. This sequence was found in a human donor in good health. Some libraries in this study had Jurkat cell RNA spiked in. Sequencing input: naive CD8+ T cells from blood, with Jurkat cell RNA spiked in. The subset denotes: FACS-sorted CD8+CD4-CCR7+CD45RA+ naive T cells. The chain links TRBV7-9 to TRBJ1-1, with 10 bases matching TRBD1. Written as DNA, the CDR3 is TGTGCCAGCAGTTTGGACAGGGGGTATATCCCAAACACTGAAGCTTTCTTT. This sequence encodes CASSLDRGYIPNTEAFF.